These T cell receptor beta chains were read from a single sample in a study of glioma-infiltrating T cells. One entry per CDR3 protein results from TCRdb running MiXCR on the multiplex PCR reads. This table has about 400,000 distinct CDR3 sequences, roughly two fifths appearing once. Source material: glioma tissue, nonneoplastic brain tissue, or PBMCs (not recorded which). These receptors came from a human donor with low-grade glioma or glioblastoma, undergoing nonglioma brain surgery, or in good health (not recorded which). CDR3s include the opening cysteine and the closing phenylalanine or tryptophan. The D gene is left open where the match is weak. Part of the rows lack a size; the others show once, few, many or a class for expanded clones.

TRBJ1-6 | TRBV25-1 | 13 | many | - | CASSEYVNSPLHF | TGTGCCAGCAGTGAATATGTAAATTCACCCCTCCACTTT
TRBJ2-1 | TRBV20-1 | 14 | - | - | CSARYRDWSYEQFF | TGCAGTGCTAGGTATCGGGACTGGTCCTACGAGCAGTTCTTC
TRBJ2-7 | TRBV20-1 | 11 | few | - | CSARNTYEQYF | TGCAGTGCTAGAAATACCTACGAGCAGTACTTC
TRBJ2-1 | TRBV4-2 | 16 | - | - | CASSPSRGPSYNEQFF | TGTGCCAGCAGCCCCTCACGGGGCCCCTCCTACAATGAGCAGTTCTTC
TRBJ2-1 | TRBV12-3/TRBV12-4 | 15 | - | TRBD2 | CASSLGSGIYNEQFF | TGTGCCAGCAGTTTAGGTAGCGGGATCTACAATGAGCAGTTCTTC
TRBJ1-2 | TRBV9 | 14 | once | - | CASSATMAGTGYTF | TGTGCCAGCAGCGCGACCATGGCTGGTACTGGCTACACCTTC
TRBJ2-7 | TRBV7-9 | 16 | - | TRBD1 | CASSLGRGTGAREQYF | TGTGCCAGCAGCTTAGGTCGAGGGACAGGGGCCCGCGAGCAGTACTTC
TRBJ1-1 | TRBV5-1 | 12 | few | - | CASSDRQVAAFF | TGCGCCAGCAGCGATAGACAGGTGGCGGCTTTCTTT
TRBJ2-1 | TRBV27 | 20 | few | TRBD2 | CASSPRSGTSGGMAYNEQFF | TGTGCCAGCAGCCCTAGAAGTGGGACTAGCGGGGGAATGGCCTACAATGAGCAGTTCTTC
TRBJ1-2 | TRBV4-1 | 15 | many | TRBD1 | CASSPTRQGSYGYTF | TGCGCCAGCAGCCCGACCCGACAGGGTAGCTATGGCTACACCTTC
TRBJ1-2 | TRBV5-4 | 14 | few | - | CASKRGGDEYGYTF | TGTGCCAGCAAACGAGGAGGCGACGAGTATGGCTACACCTTC
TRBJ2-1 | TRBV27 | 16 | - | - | CASSLSSTSWNYEEFF | TGTGCCAGCAGTTTATCGTCTACTAGCTGGAATTATGAGGAGTTCTTC
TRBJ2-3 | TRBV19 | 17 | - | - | CASSISDSSVGTDTQYF | TGTGCCAGTAGTATCAGCGACAGCTCGGTAGGGACAGATACGCAGTATTTT
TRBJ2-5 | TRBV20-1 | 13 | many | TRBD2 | CRGGTSEQETQYF | TGCAGGGGCGGGACTAGCGAACAAGAGACCCAGTACTTC
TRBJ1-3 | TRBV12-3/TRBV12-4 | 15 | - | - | CASSSTADGGNTIYF | TGTGCCAGCAGCTCAACGGCGGACGGTGGAAACACCATATATTTT
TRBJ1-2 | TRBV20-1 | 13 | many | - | CSAREAGGVGYTF | TGCAGTGCTAGAGAAGCCGGAGGGGTTGGCTACACCTTC
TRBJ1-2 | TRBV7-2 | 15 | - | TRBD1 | CASSERDSQGMGYTF | TGTGCCAGCAGCGAGAGGGACAGCCAAGGGATGGGCTACACCTTC
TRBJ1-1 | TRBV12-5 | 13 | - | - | CASGRQPNTEAFF | TGTGCTAGTGGTCGACAACCCAACACTGAAGCTTTCTTT
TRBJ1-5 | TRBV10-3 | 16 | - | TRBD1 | CAISESKQGWNQPQHF | TGTGCCATCAGTGAGTCAAAACAGGGGTGGAATCAGCCCCAGCATTTT
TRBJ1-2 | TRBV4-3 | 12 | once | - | CASSQTHYGYTF | TGCGCCAGCAGCCAGACACACTATGGCTACACCTTC
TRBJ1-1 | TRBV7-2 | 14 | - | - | CASSRGLWGTEAFF | TGTGCCAGCAGCCGAGGACTGTGGGGCACTGAAGCTTTCTTT